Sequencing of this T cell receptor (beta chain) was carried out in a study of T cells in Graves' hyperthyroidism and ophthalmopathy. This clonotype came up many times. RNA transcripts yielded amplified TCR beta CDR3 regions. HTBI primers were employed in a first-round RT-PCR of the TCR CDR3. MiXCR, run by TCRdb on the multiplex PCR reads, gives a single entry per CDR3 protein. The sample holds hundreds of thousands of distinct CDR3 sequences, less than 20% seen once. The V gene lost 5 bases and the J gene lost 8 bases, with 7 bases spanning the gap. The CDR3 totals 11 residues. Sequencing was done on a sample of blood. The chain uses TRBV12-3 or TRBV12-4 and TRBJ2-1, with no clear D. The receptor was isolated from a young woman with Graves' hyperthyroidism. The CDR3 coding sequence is TGTGCCAGCAGTCGGGCCCATGAGCAGTTCTTC. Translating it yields CASSRAHEQFF.